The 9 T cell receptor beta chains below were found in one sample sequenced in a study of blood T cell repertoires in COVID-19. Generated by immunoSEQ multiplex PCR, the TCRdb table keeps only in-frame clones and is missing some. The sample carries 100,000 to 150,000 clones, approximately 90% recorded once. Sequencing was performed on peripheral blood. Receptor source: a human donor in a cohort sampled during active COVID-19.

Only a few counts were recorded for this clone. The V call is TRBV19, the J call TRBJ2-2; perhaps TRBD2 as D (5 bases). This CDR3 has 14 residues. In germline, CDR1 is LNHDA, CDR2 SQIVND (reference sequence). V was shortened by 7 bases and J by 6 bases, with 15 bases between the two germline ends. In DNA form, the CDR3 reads TGTGCCAGTAAGAGGTCGGAGGAGTCCGGGGAGCTGTTTTTT. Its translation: CASKRSEESGELFF.

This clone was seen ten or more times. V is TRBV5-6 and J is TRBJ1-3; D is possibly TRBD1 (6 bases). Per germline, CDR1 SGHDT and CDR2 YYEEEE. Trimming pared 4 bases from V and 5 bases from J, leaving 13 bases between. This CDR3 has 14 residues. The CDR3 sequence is CASSRQVPRNTIYF. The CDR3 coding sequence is TGTGCCAGCAGCCGACAGGTTCCAAGAAACACCATATATTTT.

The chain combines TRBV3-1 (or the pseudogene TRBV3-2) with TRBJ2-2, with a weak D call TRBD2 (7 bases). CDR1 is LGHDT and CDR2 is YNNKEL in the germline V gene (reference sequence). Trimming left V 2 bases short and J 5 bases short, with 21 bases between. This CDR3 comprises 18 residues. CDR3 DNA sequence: TGTGCCAGCAGCCAAAGTTGGCGGGGGCGCCGCGGGACCGGGGAGCTGTTTTTT. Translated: CASSQSWRGRRGTGELFF.

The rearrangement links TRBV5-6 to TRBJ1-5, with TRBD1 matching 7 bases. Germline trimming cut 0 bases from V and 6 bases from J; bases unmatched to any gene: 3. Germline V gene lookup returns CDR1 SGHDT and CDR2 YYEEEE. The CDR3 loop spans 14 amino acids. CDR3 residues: CASSLGTGGQPQHF. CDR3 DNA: TGTGCCAGCAGCTTGGGGACAGGTGGTCAGCCCCAGCATTTT.

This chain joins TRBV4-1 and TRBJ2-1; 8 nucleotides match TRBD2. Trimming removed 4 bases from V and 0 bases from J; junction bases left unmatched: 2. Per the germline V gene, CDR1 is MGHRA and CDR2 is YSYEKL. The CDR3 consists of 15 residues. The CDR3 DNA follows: TGCGCCAGCAGCCCAAGCGGGAGCTCCTACAATGAGCAGTTCTTC. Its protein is CASSPSGSSYNEQFF.

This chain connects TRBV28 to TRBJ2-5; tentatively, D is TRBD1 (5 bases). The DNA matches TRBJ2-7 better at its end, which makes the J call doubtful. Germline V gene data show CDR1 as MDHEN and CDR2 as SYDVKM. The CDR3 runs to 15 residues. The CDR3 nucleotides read TGTGCCAGCAGTATACTCCCGACAGCTACCTACGAGCAGTACTTC. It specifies CASSILPTATYEQYF.

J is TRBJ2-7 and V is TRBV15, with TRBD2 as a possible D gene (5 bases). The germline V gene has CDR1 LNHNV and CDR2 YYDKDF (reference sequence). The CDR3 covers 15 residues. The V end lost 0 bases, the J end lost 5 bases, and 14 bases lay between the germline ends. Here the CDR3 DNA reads TGTGCCACCAGCAGAGACCGGGCGGCACTAGACGAGCAGTACTTC. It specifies CATSRDRAALDEQYF.

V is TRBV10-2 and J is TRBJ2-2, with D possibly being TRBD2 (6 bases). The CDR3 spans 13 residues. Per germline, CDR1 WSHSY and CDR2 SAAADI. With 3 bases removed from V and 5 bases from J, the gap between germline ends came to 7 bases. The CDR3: CASSDRETGELFF. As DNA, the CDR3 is TGCGCCAGCAGTGATCGGGAGACCGGGGAGCTGTTTTTT.

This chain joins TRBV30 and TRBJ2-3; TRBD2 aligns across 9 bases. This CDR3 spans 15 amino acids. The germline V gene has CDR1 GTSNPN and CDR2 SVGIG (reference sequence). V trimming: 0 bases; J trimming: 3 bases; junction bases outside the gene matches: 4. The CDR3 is CAWSVRLAGTDTQYF. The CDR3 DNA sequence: TGTGCCTGGAGTGTAAGGCTAGCGGGGACAGATACGCAGTATTTT.